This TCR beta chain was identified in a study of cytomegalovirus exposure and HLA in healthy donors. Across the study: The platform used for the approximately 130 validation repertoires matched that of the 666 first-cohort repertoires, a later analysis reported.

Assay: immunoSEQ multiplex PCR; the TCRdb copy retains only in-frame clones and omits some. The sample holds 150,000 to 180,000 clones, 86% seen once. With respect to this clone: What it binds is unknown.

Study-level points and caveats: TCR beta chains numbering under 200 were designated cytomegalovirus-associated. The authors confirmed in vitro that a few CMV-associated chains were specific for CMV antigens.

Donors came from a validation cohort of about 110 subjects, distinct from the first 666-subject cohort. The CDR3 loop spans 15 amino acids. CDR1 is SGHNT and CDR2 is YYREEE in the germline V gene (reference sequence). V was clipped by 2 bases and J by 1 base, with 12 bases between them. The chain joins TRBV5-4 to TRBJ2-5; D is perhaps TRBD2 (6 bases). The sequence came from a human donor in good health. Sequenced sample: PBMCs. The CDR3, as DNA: TGTGCCAGCAGCTTAATCGCGGGGTCCCAAGAGACCCAGTACTTC. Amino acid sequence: CASSLIAGSQETQYF.